The clone carrying this TCR beta chain appeared a single time. The study sampled nominally healthy donors, though unrecorded immune exposures were likely. This entry is derived from a study of cytomegalovirus exposure and HLA in healthy donors. The PCR made use of 60 Vbeta and 13 Jbeta primers. TCRdb's copy holds only in-frame clones and misses some; the assay was immunoSEQ multiplex PCR. The sample has around 120,000 clones, 75% to 85% seen once. The V gene's germline CDR1 is MNHNS and CDR2 SASEGT. This CDR3 has 12 residues. V was cut by 4 bases and J by 5 bases, with 8 bases left in between. This sequence was found in a woman aged 50 to 60 in good health and CMV-seropositive. This chain uses TRBV6-1 with TRBJ1-2; D not resolved. The sequenced sample consisted of PBMCs. DNA for the CDR3: TGTGCCAGCAGTGGCTCCGGGTATGGCTACACCTTC. The encoded protein is CASSGSGYGYTF.